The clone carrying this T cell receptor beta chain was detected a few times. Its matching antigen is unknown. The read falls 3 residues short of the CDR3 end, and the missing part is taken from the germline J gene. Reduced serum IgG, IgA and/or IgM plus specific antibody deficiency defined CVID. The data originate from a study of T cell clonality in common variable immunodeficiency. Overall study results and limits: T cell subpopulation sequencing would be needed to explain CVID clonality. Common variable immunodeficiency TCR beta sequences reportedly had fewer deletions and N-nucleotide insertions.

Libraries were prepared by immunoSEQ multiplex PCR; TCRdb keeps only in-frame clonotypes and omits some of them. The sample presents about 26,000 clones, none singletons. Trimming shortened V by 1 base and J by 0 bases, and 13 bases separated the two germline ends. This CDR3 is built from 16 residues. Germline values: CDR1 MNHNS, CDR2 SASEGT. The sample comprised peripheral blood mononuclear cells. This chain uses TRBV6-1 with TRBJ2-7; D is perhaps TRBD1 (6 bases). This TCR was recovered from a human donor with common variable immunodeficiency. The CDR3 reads CASSEEDSSSSYEQYF. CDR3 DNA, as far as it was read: TGTGCCAGCAGTGAAGAGGACAGCTCGAGCTCCTACGAG.